Presented here are 21 T cell receptor beta chains from one specimen sequenced in a study of shared clonotypes between healthy human individuals. The method was immunoSEQ multiplex PCR; TCRdb's version includes in-frame clones alone and lacks a portion of them. The sample shows approximately 1,500,000 clones, 95% to 99% of them seen only once. The sequenced sample consisted of naive CD4+ T cells sorted from blood. Subset of the sample: CD45RA+ positively selected. The receptors shown here come from a man aged 25-45 years in good health.

The genes are TRBV14 and TRBJ1-1; 7 nucleotides match TRBD1. The trim removed 4 bases at V and 2 bases at J, leaving 7 bases unmatched. Germline-derived CDR1 and CDR2 are SGHDN and FVKESK. The CDR3 totals 15 residues. CDR3 nucleotide sequence: TGTGCCAGCAGCCTTACTACAGGGGCCAACACTGAAGCTTTCTTT. It codes for CASSLTTGANTEAFF.

The chain uses TRBV5-3 and TRBJ2-7; TRBD1 is a possible D gene (6 bases). TRBV5-3 is an ORF, with its function uncertain. Trimming cost V 5 bases and J 3 bases, with 15 bases left between them. This CDR3 spans 14 amino acids. DNA of the CDR3: TGTGCCAGAAGAAAACAGGGTACGGTCTACGAGCAGTACTTC. Its protein is CARRKQGTVYEQYF.

The chain has TRBV11-2 and TRBJ2-5; no reliable D call. The CDR3 spans 12 residues. The germline gives CDR1 SGHAT, CDR2 FQNNGV. V dropped 0 bases and J dropped 9 bases, with 8 bases sitting between them. The CDR3 DNA reads TGTGCCAGCAGCTTAGAGGGGTGGGCCCAGTACTTC. It translates to CASSLEGWAQYF.

This rearrangement joins TRBV19 to TRBJ2-3; D gene unclear. V was cut by 2 bases and J by 2 bases, with 11 bases left in between. The CDR3 is made up of 15 amino acids. Germline V CDR1 and CDR2: LNHDA, SQIVND (reference sequence). The CDR3 here is CASSIQAMNTDTQYF. The CDR3, as DNA: TGTGCCAGTAGTATACAGGCTATGAACACAGATACGCAGTATTTT.

This chain uses TRBV28 with TRBJ1-2; D is unclear. With 8 bases removed from V and 7 bases from J, the gap between germline ends came to 17 bases. CDR3 length equals 13 residues. Germline CDR1 MDHEN, CDR2 SYDVKM. Written as DNA, the CDR3 is TGTGCCAGCTCACACGGTATAAGGATTGGCTACACCTTC. Translated, it gives CASSHGIRIGYTF.

V is TRBV29-1 and J is TRBJ2-3; D gene ambiguous. The ends were cut back, 4 bases at V and 3 bases at J, with 11 bases in the middle. The germline gives CDR1 SQVTM, CDR2 ANQGSEA. This CDR3 is 13 amino acids long. CDR3 sequence: CSVAWAWTDTQYF. CDR3 coding DNA: TGCAGCGTTGCGTGGGCTTGGACAGATACGCAGTATTTT.

This clone was observed a few times. The chain has TRBV10-1 and TRBJ1-1; no reliable D call. The CDR3 is 13 amino acids. V was trimmed by 8 bases and J by 0 bases, leaving 10 bases between them. The V gene's germline CDR1 is WNHNN and CDR2 SYGVQD (reference sequence). This chain's CDR3 is CASAFSMNTEAFF. As DNA, the CDR3 is TGCGCCAGCGCGTTCAGCATGAACACTGAAGCTTTCTTT.

V and J are TRBV5-1 and TRBJ1-3, with a possible D match to TRBD1 (5 bases). The V and J ends lost 6 bases and 4 bases respectively, with 14 bases between them. Germline V CDR1 and CDR2: SGHRS, YFSETQ. This CDR3 has 14 residues. As DNA, the CDR3 is TGCGCCAGCATGCGGGGGACTACCGGAAACACCATATATTTT. Its translation is CASMRGTTGNTIYF.

The chain joins TRBV5-4 to TRBJ2-1; 16 bases align to TRBD2. Trimming took 4 bases from V and 8 from J; bases not matched to a gene: 3. Germline lookup yields CDR1 SGHNT and CDR2 YYREEE (reference sequence). This CDR3 is built from 15 residues. Written as DNA, the CDR3 is TGTGCCAGCAGCACGGGACTAGCGGGAGGGTATGAGCAGTTCTTC. The encoded protein is CASSTGLAGGYEQFF.

V usage is TRBV19 and J usage is TRBJ2-7, with D perhaps assigned TRBD1 or TRBD2 (5 bases each). CDR1 and CDR2 from the germline V gene are LNHDA and SQIVND (reference sequence). The CDR3 is 15 amino acids. V was clipped by 4 bases and J by 0 bases, with 13 bases between them. The CDR3 nucleotides are TGTGCCAGTAGTAACACCGGGACGTACTCCTACGAGCAGTACTTC. This encodes CASSNTGTYSYEQYF.

The V call is TRBV19, the J call TRBJ2-6; 7 bases match TRBD2. Unmatched junction bases numbered 22, after V lost 6 bases and J lost 2 bases. The V gene's germline CDR1 is LNHDA and CDR2 SQIVND (reference sequence). The CDR3 has 21 amino acids. The CDR3 sequence is CASSPPRGEGNRLAGANVLTF. CDR3 sequence (DNA): TGTGCCAGTAGCCCCCCCCGTGGGGAGGGAAACAGGCTGGCTGGGGCCAACGTCCTGACTTTC.

The chain combines TRBV29-1 with TRBJ2-6; TRBD2 might be the D (5 bases). V was pared by 3 bases and J by 4 bases, with 7 bases between. The CDR3 runs 13 residues. Per germline, CDR1 SQVTM and CDR2 ANQGSEA. The DNA of the CDR3 is TGCAGCGTTGACGGGGTCGGGGCCAACGTCCTGACTTTC. This gives the protein CSVDGVGANVLTF.

The chain has TRBV9 and TRBJ2-2; 9 bases line up with TRBD1. The V segment lost 0 bases and the J segment 4 bases; nucleotides outside the gene matches: 7. The CDR3 has 17 residues. CDR1 is SGDLS and CDR2 is YYNGEE in the germline V gene. As DNA, the CDR3 is TGTGCCAGCAGCGTAGGAGGACAGGGGCTTAGCACCGGGGAGCTGTTTTTT. Translating it yields CASSVGGQGLSTGELFF.

This chain connects TRBV25-1 to TRBJ1-1; D unresolved. Trimming removed 2 bases at V and 7 bases at J, with 11 bases between. Germline values: CDR1 MGHDK, CDR2 SYGVNS. The CDR3 covers 13 residues. The CDR3 region has the DNA TGTGCCAGCAGTGAAGCGGCCGGACGTGAAGCTTTCTTT. This gives the protein CASSEAAGREAFF.

The V call is TRBV27, the J call TRBJ2-2; no clear D. V was clipped by 4 bases and J by 1 base, with 10 bases between them. Germline CDR1 and CDR2: MNHEY and SMNVEV (reference sequence). This CDR3 has 15 residues. CDR3 bases: TGTGCCAGCAGTTCCGGCACAAAGAACACCGGGGAGCTGTTTTTT. Translated, it gives CASSSGTKNTGELFF.

The V and J genes are TRBV28 and TRBJ2-1, with TRBD1 as a possible D gene (7 bases). The V end lost 6 bases, the J end lost 0 bases, and 18 bases lay between the germline ends. Germline V CDR1 and CDR2: MDHEN, SYDVKM. CDR3 length: 17 residues. CDR3 bases: TGTGCCAGCAGCCCCAACAGGGGAGGCGGCTCCTACAATGAGCAGTTCTTC. The encoded protein is CASSPNRGGGSYNEQFF.

The chain's CDR3 is CASSPVTSGRFNEQFF. CDR3 nucleotides: TGCGCCAGCAGCCCCGTGACTAGCGGGAGGTTCAATGAGCAGTTCTTC. This chain links TRBV4-3 with TRBJ2-1; 13 bases align to TRBD2. There are 16 residues in the CDR3. The J segment lost 6 bases and the V segment lost 4 bases, leaving 6 bases of the junction unmatched. CDR1 is LGHNA and CDR2 is YSLEER in the germline V gene.

This chain joins TRBV5-4 and TRBJ2-3, with 8 nucleotides matching TRBD2. Germline V gives CDR1 SGHNT, CDR2 YYREEE (reference sequence). Trimming took 0 bases from V and 2 from J; bases not matched to a gene: 8. CDR3 length equals 17 residues. The CDR3 DNA reads TGTGCCAGCAGCTTGGCCGTGTTAGCGGGGATCACAGATACGCAGTATTTT. This sequence encodes CASSLAVLAGITDTQYF. The whole variable domain, remainder taken from reference TRBV5-4 and TRBJ2-3, is ETGVTQSPTHLIKTRGQQVTLRCSSQSGHNTVSWYQQALGQGPQFIFQYYREEENGRGNFPPRFSGLQFPNYSSELNVNALELDDSALYLCASSLAVLAGITDTQYFGPGTRLTVL.

This clone was picked up one time. CDR3 in DNA: TGTGCCAGCAGCCCAGGGACAGGCCGGGGGGAGCAGTACTTC. This codes for CASSPGTGRGEQYF. The chain is built from TRBV9 and TRBJ2-7; 8 nucleotides line up with TRBD1. This CDR3 has 14 amino acids. The germline CDR1 and CDR2 sequences are SGDLS and YYNGEE. The V and J ends lost 4 bases and 7 bases, in that order; junction bases with no gene match: 10.

The chain uses TRBV29-1 and TRBJ2-1; D is ambiguous. In germline, CDR1 is SQVTM, CDR2 ANQGSEA. CDR3 length equals 10 residues. Trimming left V 6 bases short and J 5 bases short, with 5 bases between. This chain's CDR3 is CSVADNEQFF. The CDR3 bases are TGCAGCGTCGCCGACAATGAGCAGTTCTTC.

V gene TRBV7-9 combines with J gene TRBJ1-4; maybe TRBD1 (6 bases). CDR3 length: 12 residues. Germline loops: CDR1 SEHNR, CDR2 FQNEAQ (reference sequence). V lost 5 bases and J 10 bases, leaving 11 bases between the germline ends. The CDR3 loop reads CASSDGQTKLFF. In DNA, the CDR3 is TGTGCCAGCAGCGACGGACAGACAAAACTGTTTTTT.